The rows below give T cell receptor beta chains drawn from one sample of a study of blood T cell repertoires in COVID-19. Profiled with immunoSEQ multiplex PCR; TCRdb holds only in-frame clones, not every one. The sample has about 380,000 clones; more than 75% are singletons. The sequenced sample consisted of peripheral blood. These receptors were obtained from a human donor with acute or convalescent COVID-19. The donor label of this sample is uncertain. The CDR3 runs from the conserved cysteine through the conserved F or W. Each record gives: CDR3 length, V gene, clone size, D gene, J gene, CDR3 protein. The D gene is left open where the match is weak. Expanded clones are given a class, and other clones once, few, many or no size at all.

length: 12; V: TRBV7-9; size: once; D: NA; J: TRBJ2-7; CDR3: CASAMGGSEQYF
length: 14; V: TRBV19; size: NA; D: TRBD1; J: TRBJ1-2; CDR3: CASSGTGGHYGYTF
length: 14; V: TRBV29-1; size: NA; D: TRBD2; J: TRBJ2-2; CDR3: CSVEVAGRTGELFF
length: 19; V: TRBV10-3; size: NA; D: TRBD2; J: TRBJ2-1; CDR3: CAISGLAGGPVGIGAEQFF
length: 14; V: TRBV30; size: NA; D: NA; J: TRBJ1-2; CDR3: CAWSVKQLNYGYTF
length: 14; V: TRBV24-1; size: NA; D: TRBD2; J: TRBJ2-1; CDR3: CATSAPSGYNEQFF
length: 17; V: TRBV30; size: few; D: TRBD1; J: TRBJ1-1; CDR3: CAWSLVVGTGRPPEAFF
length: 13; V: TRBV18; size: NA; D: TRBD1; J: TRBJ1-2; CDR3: CASSPRTGEGYTF
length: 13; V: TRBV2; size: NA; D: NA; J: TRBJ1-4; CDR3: CASSGDKSEKLFF
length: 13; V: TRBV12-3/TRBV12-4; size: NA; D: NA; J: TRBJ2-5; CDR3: CASRNRVQETQYF
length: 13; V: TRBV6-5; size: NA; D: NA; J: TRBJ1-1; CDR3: CASCLELNTEAFF
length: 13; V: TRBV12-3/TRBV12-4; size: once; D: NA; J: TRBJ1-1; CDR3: CASRPIGRGVAFF
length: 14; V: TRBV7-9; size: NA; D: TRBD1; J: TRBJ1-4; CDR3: CASSEQGAYEKLFF
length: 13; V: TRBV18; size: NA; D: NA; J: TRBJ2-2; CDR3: CASSPDRTGELFF
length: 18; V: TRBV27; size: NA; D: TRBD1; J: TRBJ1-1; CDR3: CASSLSPGQGSSNTEAFF
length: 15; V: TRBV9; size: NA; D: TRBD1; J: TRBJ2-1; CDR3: CASSTRQGSYNEQFF
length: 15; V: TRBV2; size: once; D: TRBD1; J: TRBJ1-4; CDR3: CASSTRTGGGEKLFF
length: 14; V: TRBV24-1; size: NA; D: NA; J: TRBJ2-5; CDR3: CATSDGINQETQYF
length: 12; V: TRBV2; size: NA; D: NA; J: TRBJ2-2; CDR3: CASRRDTGELFF
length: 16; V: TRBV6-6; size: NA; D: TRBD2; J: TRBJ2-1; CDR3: CASSYTTSGRGDEQFF
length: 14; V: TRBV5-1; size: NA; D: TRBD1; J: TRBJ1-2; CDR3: CASGGQGGQDGYTF
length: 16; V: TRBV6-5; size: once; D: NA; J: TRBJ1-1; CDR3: CASSFYAGRVDTEAFF
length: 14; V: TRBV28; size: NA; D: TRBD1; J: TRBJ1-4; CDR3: CASRAGTGLQKLFF
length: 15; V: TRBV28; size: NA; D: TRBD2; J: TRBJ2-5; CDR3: CASSYPGTSGIIQYF
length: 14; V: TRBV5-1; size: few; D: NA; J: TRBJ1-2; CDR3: CASSLHSTAYGYTF
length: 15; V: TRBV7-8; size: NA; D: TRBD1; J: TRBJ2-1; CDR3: CASSSTGTPYNEQFF
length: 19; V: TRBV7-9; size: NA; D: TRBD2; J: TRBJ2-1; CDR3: CASSLGRDLTSGPGGEQFF
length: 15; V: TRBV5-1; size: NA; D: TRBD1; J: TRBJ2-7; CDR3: CASSARQGGLYEQYF
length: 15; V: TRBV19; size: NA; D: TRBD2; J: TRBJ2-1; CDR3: CASRDLAGSYNEQFF
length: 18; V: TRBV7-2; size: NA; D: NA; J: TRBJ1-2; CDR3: CASSPRSGTPQRDYGYTF
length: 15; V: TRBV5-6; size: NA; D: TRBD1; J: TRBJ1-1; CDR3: CASSLGPGQGTEAFF
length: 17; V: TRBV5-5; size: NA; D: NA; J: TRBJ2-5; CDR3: CASSSVGRGSYQETQYF
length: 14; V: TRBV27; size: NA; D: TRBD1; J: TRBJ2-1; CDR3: CASSLQGADDEQFF
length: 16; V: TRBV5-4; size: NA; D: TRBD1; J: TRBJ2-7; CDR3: CASSLGSGGKSYEQYF
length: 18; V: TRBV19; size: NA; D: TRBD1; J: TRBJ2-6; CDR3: CASSPLGQGTLVANVLTF
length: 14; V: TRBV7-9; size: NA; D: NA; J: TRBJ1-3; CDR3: CASSLRGGGNTIYF
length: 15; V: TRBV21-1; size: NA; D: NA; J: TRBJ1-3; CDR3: CASSREDRGGNTIYF
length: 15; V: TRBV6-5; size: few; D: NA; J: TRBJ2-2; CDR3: CASSYLSADTGELFF
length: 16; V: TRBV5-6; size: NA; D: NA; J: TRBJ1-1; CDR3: CASSFLSRGSTTEAFF
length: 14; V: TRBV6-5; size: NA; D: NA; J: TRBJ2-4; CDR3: CASSTQRAKNIQYF
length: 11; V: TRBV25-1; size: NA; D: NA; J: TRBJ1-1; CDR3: CASHRNTEAFF
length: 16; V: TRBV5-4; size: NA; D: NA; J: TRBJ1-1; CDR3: CASSLGLGRMNTEAFF
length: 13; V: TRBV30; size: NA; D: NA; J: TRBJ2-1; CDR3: CAKQGKFYNEQFF
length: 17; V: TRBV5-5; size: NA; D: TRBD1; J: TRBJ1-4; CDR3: CASRPRDSVAINEKLFF
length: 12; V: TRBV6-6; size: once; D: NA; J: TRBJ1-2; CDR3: CASSYSVYGYTF
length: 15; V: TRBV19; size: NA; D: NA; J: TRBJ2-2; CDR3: CASSIQGFTTGELFF
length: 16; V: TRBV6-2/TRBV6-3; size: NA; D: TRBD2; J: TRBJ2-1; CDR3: CASSDPGGGSYNEQFF
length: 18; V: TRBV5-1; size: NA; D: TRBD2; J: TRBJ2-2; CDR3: CASSLNGGRAVNAGELFF
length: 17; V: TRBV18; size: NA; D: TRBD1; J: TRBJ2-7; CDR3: CASSPGRVSGTGGEQYF
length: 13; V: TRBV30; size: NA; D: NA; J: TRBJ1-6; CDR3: CAWSVGYNSPLHF
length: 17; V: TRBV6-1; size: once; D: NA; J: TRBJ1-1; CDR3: CASSELDRGHTFSEAFF